This TCR beta chain emerged from a study of shared clonotypes between healthy human individuals. Broader study findings: Though the depth was large, rarefaction showed that sorted-subset sequencing was incomplete.

CD4+ cell separation produced CD45RA+ naive and CD45RA-negative memory subsets. The germline CDR1 and CDR2 sequences are SGHTA and FQGNSA. The CDR3 totals 16 residues. V shed 1 base and J shed 2 bases, with 15 bases lying between them. Sequencing used immunoSEQ multiplex PCR; TCRdb keeps in-frame clones, though not all of them. The sample lists roughly 2 million clones; approximately 95% were seen once. As regards this clone: Its antigen is not identified.

The sample consisted of naive CD4+ T cells sorted from blood. The subset is: CD45RA+ positively selected. The clonotype comes from a man aged 18 to 30 in good health. The chain combines TRBV7-2 with TRBJ2-7; the D gene is possibly TRBD2 (5 bases). The CDR3 DNA is TGTGCCAGCAGCTTAGGTCCCCGACGGGGAACCTACGAGCAGTACTTC. This codes for CASSLGPRRGTYEQYF.